The clone carrying this T cell receptor beta chain showed up many times. Its antigen is currently unknown. The data belong to a study of metastatic and nonmetastatic thyroid tumors. At the level of the study: Across peripheral blood and tumor or nodule tissue samples taken from malignant and benign thyroid patients, the repertoires were compared with one another.

General study findings and limits: For both blood and tumor, malignant thyroid tumors reportedly showed significantly higher TCR beta diversity than benign nodules did.

Source study methods: What underpinned the distant-metastasis classifier for papillary thyroid cancer was the set of CDR3 differences across clinicopathological groups. TCRdb re-processed the PCR reads through MiXCR. The V and J calls here are based on TCRdb, not the publication. Among tens of thousands of clones listed, 25% to 30% were seen once. Every patient underwent thyroid surgery untreated. Sequencing was done on a sample of blood. The source of this sequence is a female donor with papillary thyroid cancer or a benign thyroid nodule (not recorded which). Some clones in this sample may be carry-over from other donors' samples.

CDR3: CASSLASTTDTQYF. The DNA of the CDR3 is TGTGCCAGCAGCTTAGCGTCTACGACAGATACGCAGTATTTT. This chain uses TRBV7-6 with TRBJ2-3, with D uncertain. The V gene's germline CDR1 is SGHVS and CDR2 FNYEAQ. CDR3 length: 14 residues. Trimming removed 0 bases from V and 3 bases from J, with 7 bases in between.